The clone carrying this T cell receptor beta chain appeared once. What it recognizes is unknown. The time point denotes: blood 4 weeks post-SBRT, at nephrectomy. Sample treatment: 15 Gy SBRT to primary tumor, nephrectomy 4 weeks later. Nephrectomy followed 15 Gy stereotactic body radiation by 4 weeks. The method was immunoSEQ multiplex PCR; TCRdb's version includes in-frame clones alone and lacks a portion of them. The sample holds fewer than 200,000 clones, 88% seen once. The data are from a study of radiation and T cells in renal cell carcinoma. General study findings and limits: From baseline, blood top tumor clonotypes peaked at 2 weeks post-radiation. Without pretreatment biopsies, baseline tumor clonotype presence was undetermined.

This CDR3 is 15 amino acids long. V was clipped by 6 bases and J by 5 bases; unmatched bases: 11. The germline CDR1 and CDR2 sequences are MNHEY and SVGAGI. The material was blood, obtained from a patient whose treatment included radiotherapy and nephrectomy. J is TRBJ2-3 and V is TRBV6-5; 7 bases agree with TRBD2. The source is a woman aged 45-65 years with renal cell carcinoma. Here the CDR3 reads CASRGSGAMRDTQYF. The DNA for the CDR3 is TGTGCCAGCAGGGGCAGCGGGGCTATGAGAGATACGCAGTATTTT.